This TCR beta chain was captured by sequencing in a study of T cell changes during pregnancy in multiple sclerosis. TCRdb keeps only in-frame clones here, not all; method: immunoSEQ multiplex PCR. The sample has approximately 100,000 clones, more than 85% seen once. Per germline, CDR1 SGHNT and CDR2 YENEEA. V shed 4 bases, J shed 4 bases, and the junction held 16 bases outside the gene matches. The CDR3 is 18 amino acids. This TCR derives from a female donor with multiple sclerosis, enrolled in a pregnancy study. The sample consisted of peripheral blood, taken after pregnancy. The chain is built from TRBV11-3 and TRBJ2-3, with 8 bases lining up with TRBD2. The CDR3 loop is CASSSRVGERGKSDTQYF. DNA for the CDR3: TGTGCCAGCAGCTCCAGGGTTGGTGAGCGGGGGAAATCAGATACGCAGTATTTT.